One and the same sample provided the 19 T cell receptor beta chains below, sequenced in a study of identical twins. TCRdb called the 5' RACE reads again in MiXCR, with one record for every CDR3 protein. The profile shows some 570,000 distinct CDR3 sequences, approximately 20% of them singletons. These data were likewise used in another study, on yellow fever vaccine responses in identical twins.

The specimen sequenced was CD4+ T cells sorted from blood. These receptors all come from a woman aged 18-29 years in good health.

This clonotype was picked up many times. The chain is built from TRBV4-2 and TRBJ2-1; the D gene could be TRBD1 or TRBD2 (5 bases each). CDR1 is LGHNA and CDR2 is YNFKEQ in the germline V gene. This CDR3 has 20 residues. V was trimmed by 0 bases and J by 4 bases, leaving 25 bases between them. The CDR3: CASSQEGRGLSDSGYNEQFF. CDR3 sequence (DNA): TGTGCCAGCAGCCAAGAGGGACGAGGGCTCTCAGACTCGGGTTACAATGAGCAGTTCTTC.

This clonotype has more than one count but fewer than ten. This rearrangement joins TRBV2 to TRBJ1-5; D remains unclear. This CDR3 comprises 13 residues. V shed 3 bases and J shed 4 bases, with 7 bases lying between them. Germline V gene sequence: CDR1 SNHLY, CDR2 FYNNEI. The CDR3 loop is CASSESRNQPQHF. The CDR3 coding sequence is TGTGCCAGCAGTGAGAGTCGAAATCAGCCCCAGCATTTT.

This clonotype was counted between two and nine times. The rearrangement uses TRBV5-6 and TRBJ2-1; possible D gene TRBD2, 5 bases. V lost 4 bases, J lost 8 bases, and 19 bases lay in between. The CDR3 runs to 15 residues. Germline V gives CDR1 SGHDT, CDR2 YYEEEE. Written as DNA, the CDR3 is TGTGCCAGCAGCACCCCACGGACTCCCTTCGATGAGCAGTTCTTC. Its protein is CASSTPRTPFDEQFF. The full variable domain, its missing parts supplied by reference TRBV5-6 and TRBJ2-1, is DAGVTQSPTHLIKTRGQQVTLRCSPKSGHDTVSWYQQALGQGPQFIFQYYEEEERQRGNFPDRFSGHQFPNYSSELNVNALLLGDSALYLCASSTPRTPFDEQFFGPGTRLTVL.

This sequence joins TRBV7-9 and TRBJ2-1; unclear D gene. Germline CDR1 reads SEHNR; CDR2 reads FQNEAQ (reference sequence). The CDR3 is 14 residues long. With 0 bases removed from V and 9 bases from J, the gap between germline ends came to 12 bases. The CDR3 DNA reads as TGTGCCAGCAGCTTAGCGGCTAGTTGGAGTGAGCAGTTCTTC. Its protein is CASSLAASWSEQFF.

V gene TRBV10-3 combines with J gene TRBJ2-6, with D possibly TRBD2 on 5 matching bases. The germline V gene has CDR1 ENHRY and CDR2 SYGVKD. There are 16 residues in the CDR3. Trimming took 8 bases from V and 0 from J, leaving 14 bases between them. In DNA, the CDR3 is TGTGCCATCCACCCGAGGGAGAGCTCTGGGGCCAACGTCCTGACTTTC. Encoded protein: CAIHPRESSGANVLTF.

The CDR3 DNA is TGTGCCAGCACCTCGGAGGCCCGGATGAGTGAGCAGTTCTTC. It yields the protein CASTSEARMSEQFF. The chain uses TRBV2 and TRBJ2-1, with D tentatively TRBD2 (5 bases). The V gene's germline CDR1 is SNHLY and CDR2 FYNNEI. The V end lost 7 bases, the J end lost 9 bases, and 19 bases lay between the germline ends. This CDR3 spans 14 amino acids.

This clonotype was observed a handful of times. The chain has TRBV9 and TRBJ2-1; 11 nucleotides match TRBD2. Trimming at V came to 3 bases and at J to 6 bases, leaving 5 bases not matched to a gene. The CDR3 has 15 amino acids. Germline CDR1 reads SGDLS; CDR2 reads YYNGEE. Here the CDR3 reads CASSELAGALNEQFF. CDR3 nucleotide sequence: TGTGCCAGCAGCGAACTAGCGGGAGCTCTCAATGAGCAGTTCTTC.

This clonotype was counted only a few times. The chain carries TRBV15 and TRBJ2-3; 13 bases match TRBD2. Germline-derived CDR1 and CDR2 are LNHNV and YYDKDF (reference sequence). The CDR3 has 16 amino acids. Trimming at V came to 3 bases and at J to 10 bases, leaving 10 bases not matched to a gene. DNA for the CDR3: TGTGCCACCAGCAGCCCACTAGCGGGAGGGCCGTCTGCGCAGTATTTT. This sequence encodes CATSSPLAGGPSAQYF.

The chain joins TRBV9 to TRBJ2-7; the D gene is possibly TRBD1 (6 bases). V lost 3 bases to trimming and J lost 7 bases, with 14 bases between them. CDR3 size: 13 residues. Per germline, CDR1 SGDLS and CDR2 YYNGEE. CDR3 residues: CASSATTGWEQYF. In DNA form, the CDR3 reads TGTGCCAGCAGCGCAACGACAGGCTGGGAGCAGTACTTC.

The rearrangement uses TRBV12-3 or TRBV12-4 and TRBJ2-7, with D tentatively TRBD2 (5 bases). Trimming pared 2 bases from V and 6 bases from J, leaving 20 bases between. The CDR3 is 16 residues long. In nucleotides, the CDR3 is TGTGCCAGCAGTTTACCCACTAGTTTAGGGAGAGGCGAGCAGTACTTC. Translated, it gives CASSLPTSLGRGEQYF.

This clonotype was counted a single time. The chain employs TRBV5-1 and TRBJ2-3, with D possibly being TRBD1 (5 bases). V lost 4 bases to trimming and J lost 4 bases, with 16 bases between them. Germline V gene sequence: CDR1 SGHRS, CDR2 YFSETQ. This CDR3 spans 15 amino acids. In DNA form, the CDR3 reads TGCGCCAGCAGCCCCGCTCTTACAGGTTCAGATACGCAGTATTTT. Amino acids: CASSPALTGSDTQYF.

This clonotype was seen a few times. The chain couples TRBV2 to TRBJ2-2; D not certain. Germline CDR1 SNHLY, CDR2 FYNNEI. The CDR3 extends over 14 amino acids. Trimming removed 3 bases from V and 5 bases from J, with 10 bases in between. CDR3 protein: CASSDVPRTGELFF. CDR3 sequence (DNA): TGTGCCAGCAGTGATGTCCCGAGGACCGGGGAGCTGTTTTTT.

The rearrangement joins TRBV7-9 to TRBJ2-7; D is unresolved. Germline CDR1 is SEHNR and CDR2 is FQNEAQ (reference sequence). Trimming removed 5 bases at V and 5 bases at J, with 7 bases between. CDR3 length: 11 amino acids. The CDR3 reads CASSVGNEQYF. The CDR3 DNA reads TGTGCCAGCAGCGTAGGGAACGAGCAGTACTTC.

This clonotype was recorded a few times. Here the CDR3 DNA reads TGTGCCAGCAGCGGGCGGGAGAATCAGCCCCAGCATTTT. Protein product: CASSGRENQPQHF. The rearrangement uses TRBV12-3 or TRBV12-4 and TRBJ1-5, with unresolved D. V lost 6 bases to trimming and J lost 4 bases, with 10 bases between them. This CDR3 has 13 residues.

This clonotype was seen repeatedly, ten times or more. The V and J genes are TRBV12-3 or TRBV12-4 and TRBJ2-1; 8 bases agree with TRBD2. This CDR3 has 15 residues. The junction had 4 bases not matched to a gene; V was cut back by 3 bases and J by 3 bases. CDR3 residues: CASSLSGSLYNEQFF. DNA for the CDR3: TGTGCCAGCAGTTTGAGCGGGAGCCTCTACAATGAGCAGTTCTTC.

V usage is TRBV24-1 and J usage is TRBJ2-3, with 9 bases identical to TRBD1. Germline V lookup: CDR1 KGHDR, CDR2 SFDVKD. This CDR3 is 15 amino acids long. The ends lost 7 bases at V and 1 base at J; junction bases unmatched: 5. DNA of the CDR3: TGTGCCACCAGAGAGACAGGGGGTCGCACAGATACGCAGTATTTT. Its protein is CATRETGGRTDTQYF.

Only a few counts were recorded for this clonotype. This chain links TRBV6-5 with TRBJ1-4, with D unresolved. The CDR3 is 16 residues long. The germline CDR1 and CDR2 sequences are MNHEY and SVGAGI. The ends were cut back, 2 bases at V and 8 bases at J, with 18 bases in the middle. The CDR3 DNA sequence: TGTGCCAGCAGTTACGCCGGGAGGCAGGTTGGCGAAAAACTGTTTTTT. Amino acids: CASSYAGRQVGEKLFF.

The table lists this clonotype with a few counts. V and J are TRBV6-1 and TRBJ2-1; 11 nucleotides agree with TRBD2. There are 19 residues in the CDR3. Trimming removed 5 bases from V and 7 bases from J; junction bases left unmatched: 19. The germline gives CDR1 MNHNS, CDR2 SASEGT. CDR3 sequence (DNA): TGTGCCAGCAGTAGAAGGACTAGCGGGTCATCTACTACGGGGAATGAGCAGTTCTTC. As protein: CASSRRTSGSSTTGNEQFF.

The CDR3 region is CASSTRTSAYEQYF. As DNA, the CDR3 is TGTGCCAGCAGCACAAGGACTAGCGCCTACGAGCAGTACTTC. V usage is TRBV7-2 and J usage is TRBJ2-7, with 9 positions matching TRBD2. Per the germline V gene, CDR1 is SGHTA and CDR2 is FQGNSA. This CDR3 contains 14 residues. V shed 5 bases and J 2 bases; nucleotides not matched to a gene: 4.